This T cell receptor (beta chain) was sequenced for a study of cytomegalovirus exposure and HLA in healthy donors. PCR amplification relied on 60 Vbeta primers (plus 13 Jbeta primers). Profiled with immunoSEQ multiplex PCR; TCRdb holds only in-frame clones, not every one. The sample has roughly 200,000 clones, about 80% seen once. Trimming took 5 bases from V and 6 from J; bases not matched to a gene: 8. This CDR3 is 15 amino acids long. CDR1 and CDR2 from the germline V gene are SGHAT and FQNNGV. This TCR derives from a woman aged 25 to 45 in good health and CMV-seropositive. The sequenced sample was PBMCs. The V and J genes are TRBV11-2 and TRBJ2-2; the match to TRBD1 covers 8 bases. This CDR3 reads CASSRGQGGSGELFF. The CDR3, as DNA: TGTGCCAGCAGCCGCGGACAGGGTGGCTCCGGGGAGCTGTTTTTT.